This is a list of T cell receptor beta chains from one sample in a study of early T cells in non-severe SARS-CoV-2 infection. TCRdb re-called the 5' RACE reads with MiXCR, one entry per CDR3 protein. The sample holds 37,000 or so distinct CDR3 sequences, 5.9% seen once. Specimen: whole blood. These receptor sequences come from an adult who was a healthcare worker with PCR-confirmed SARS-CoV-2 infection or an uninfected control (not recorded which). Both conserved end residues are part of each CDR3. A D gene is named only where the DNA matches it firmly. Part of the rows lack a size; the others show once, few, many or a class for expanded clones.

D gene	J gene	V gene	clone size	CDR3 DNA	CDR3 protein
-	TRBJ2-4	TRBV7-2	many	TGTGCCAGCAGCTTATACAGGGAGGGGAACATTCAGTACTTC	CASSLYREGNIQYF
-	TRBJ1-5	TRBV12-3/TRBV12-4	many	TGTGCCAGCAGTCAACAGGATAGCAATCAGCCCCAGCATTTT	CASSQQDSNQPQHF
-	TRBJ2-2	TRBV2	-	TGTGCCAGCAGTGCGGAAGCGGCGAACACCGGGGAGCTGTTTTTT	CASSAEAANTGELFF
-	TRBJ2-7	TRBV10-3	many	TGTGCCATAGAAGGAGTGAACTCCTACGAGCAGTACTTC	CAIEGVNSYEQYF
TRBD1	TRBJ1-1	TRBV12-3/TRBV12-4	many	TGTGCCAGCAGCCGACAGGGGGCCACTGAAGCTTTCTTT	CASSRQGATEAFF
TRBD2	TRBJ2-3	TRBV2	few	TGTGCCAGCAGTTTATCTAGCGGCCTAAGCACAGATACGCAGTATTTT	CASSLSSGLSTDTQYF
-	TRBJ2-1	TRBV10-3	many	TGTGCCATTGGGGGTGCTAGCGAATACAATGAGCAGTTCTTC	CAIGGASEYNEQFF
TRBD2	TRBJ2-1	TRBV11-3	few	TGTGCCAGCAGCGAGGCGGGAGTATCCAATGAGCAGTTCTTC	CASSEAGVSNEQFF
-	TRBJ1-5	TRBV10-3	many	TGTGCCGCGTCGGAAAGGGAAAATAGCAATCAGCCCCAGCATTTT	CAASERENSNQPQHF
-	TRBJ2-1	TRBV11-2	many	TGTGCCAGCAAACCGGCAAGCTCCTACAATGAGCAGTTCTTC	CASKPASSYNEQFF
TRBD2	TRBJ2-1	TRBV6-5	many	TGTGCCAGCAGTTACTCTGGCGGGAGTTACTACAATGAGCAGTTCTTC	CASSYSGGSYYNEQFF
-	TRBJ2-3	TRBV24-1	many	TGTGCCACCAGTGATTTCCTGACCTCGACCAGAAAAAACGCCACAGATACGCAGTATTTT	CATSDFLTSTRKNATDTQYF
-	TRBJ1-1	TRBV7-9	many	TGTGCCAGCAGCTTATCGGGGAACACTGAAGCTTTCTTT	CASSLSGNTEAFF